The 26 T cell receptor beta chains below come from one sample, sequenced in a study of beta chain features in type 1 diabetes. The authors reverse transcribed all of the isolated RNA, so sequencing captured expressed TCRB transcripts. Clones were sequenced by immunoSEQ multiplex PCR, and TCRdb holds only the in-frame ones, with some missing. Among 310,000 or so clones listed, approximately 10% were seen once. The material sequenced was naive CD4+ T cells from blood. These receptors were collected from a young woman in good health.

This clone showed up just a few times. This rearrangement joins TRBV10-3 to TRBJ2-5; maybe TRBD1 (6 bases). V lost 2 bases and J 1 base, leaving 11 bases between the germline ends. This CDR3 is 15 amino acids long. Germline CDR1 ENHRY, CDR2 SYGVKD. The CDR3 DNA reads TGTGCCATCAGTGAGAGGGACAACTCCCAAGAGACCCAGTACTTC. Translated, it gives CAISERDNSQETQYF.

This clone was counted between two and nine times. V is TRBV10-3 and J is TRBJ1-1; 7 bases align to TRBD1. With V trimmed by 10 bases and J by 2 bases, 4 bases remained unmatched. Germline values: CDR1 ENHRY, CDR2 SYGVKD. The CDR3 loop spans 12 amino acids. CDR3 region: CASGQVNTEAFF. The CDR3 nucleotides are TGTGCCAGCGGACAGGTAAACACTGAAGCTTTCTTT.

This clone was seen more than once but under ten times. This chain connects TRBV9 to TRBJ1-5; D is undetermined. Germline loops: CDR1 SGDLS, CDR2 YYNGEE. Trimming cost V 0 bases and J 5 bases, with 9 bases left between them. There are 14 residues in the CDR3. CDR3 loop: CASSVVPVDQPQHF. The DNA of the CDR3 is TGTGCCAGCAGCGTAGTTCCGGTAGATCAGCCCCAGCATTTT.

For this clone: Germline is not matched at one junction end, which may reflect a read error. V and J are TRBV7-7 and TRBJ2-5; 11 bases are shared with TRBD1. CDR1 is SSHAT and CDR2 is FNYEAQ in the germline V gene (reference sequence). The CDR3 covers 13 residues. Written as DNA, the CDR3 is TGTGCTAGCAGCTTGGGGACAGGGGGGGCCCAGTACTTC. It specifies CASSLGTGGAQYF.

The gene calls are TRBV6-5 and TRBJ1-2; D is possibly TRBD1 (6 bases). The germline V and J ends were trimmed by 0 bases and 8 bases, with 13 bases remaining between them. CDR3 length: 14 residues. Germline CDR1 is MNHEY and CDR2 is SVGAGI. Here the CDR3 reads CASSYSRGTFGYTF. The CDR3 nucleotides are TGTGCCAGCAGTTACTCGAGGGGGACATTCGGCTACACCTTC.

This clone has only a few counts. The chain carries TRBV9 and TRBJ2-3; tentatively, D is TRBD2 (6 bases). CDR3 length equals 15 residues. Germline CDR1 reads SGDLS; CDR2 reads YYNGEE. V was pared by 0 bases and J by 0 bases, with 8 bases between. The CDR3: CASSVAGLSTDTQYF. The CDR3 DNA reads TGTGCCAGCAGCGTAGCGGGACTTAGCACAGATACGCAGTATTTT.

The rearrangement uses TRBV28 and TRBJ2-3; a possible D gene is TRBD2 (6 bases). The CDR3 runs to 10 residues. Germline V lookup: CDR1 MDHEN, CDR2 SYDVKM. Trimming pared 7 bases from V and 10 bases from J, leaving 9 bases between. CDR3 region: CASIGEAQYF. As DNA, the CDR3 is TGTGCCAGCATCGGGGAGGCGCAGTATTTT.

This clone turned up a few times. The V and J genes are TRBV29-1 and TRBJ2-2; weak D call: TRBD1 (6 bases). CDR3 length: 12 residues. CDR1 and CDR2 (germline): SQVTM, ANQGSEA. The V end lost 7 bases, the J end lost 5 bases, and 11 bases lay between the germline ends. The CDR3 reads CSAKTGTGELFF. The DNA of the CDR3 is TGCAGCGCCAAAACAGGGACCGGGGAGCTGTTTTTT.

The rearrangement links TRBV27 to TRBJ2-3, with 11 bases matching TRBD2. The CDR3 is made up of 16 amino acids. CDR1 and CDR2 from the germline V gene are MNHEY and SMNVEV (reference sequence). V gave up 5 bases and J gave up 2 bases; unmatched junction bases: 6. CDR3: CASSPWTSGFTDTQYF. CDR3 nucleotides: TGTGCCAGCAGTCCCTGGACTAGCGGGTTCACAGATACGCAGTATTTT.

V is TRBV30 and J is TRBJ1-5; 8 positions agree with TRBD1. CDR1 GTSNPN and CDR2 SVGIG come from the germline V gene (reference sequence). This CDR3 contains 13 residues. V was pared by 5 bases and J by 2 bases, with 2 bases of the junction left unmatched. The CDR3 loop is CAWQGARNQPQHF. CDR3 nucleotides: TGTGCCTGGCAGGGGGCTCGCAATCAGCCCCAGCATTTT.

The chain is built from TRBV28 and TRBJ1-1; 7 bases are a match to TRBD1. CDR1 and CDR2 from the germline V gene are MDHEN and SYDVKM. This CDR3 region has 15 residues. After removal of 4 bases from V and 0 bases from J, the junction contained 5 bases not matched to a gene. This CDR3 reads CASSSPTGMNTEAFF. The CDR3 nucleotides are TGTGCCAGCAGTTCTCCGACAGGGATGAACACTGAAGCTTTCTTT.

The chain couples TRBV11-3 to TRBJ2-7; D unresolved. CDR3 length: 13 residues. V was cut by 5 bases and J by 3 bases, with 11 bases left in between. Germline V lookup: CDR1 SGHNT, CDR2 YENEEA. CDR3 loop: CASSPSPDYEQYF. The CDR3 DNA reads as TGTGCCAGCAGCCCTAGTCCGGACTACGAGCAGTACTTC.

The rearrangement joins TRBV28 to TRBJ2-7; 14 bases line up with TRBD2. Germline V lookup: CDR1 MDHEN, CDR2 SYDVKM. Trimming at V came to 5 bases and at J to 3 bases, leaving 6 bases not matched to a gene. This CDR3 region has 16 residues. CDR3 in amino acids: CASSPTGTSGSYEQYF. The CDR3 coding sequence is TGTGCCAGCAGTCCCACCGGGACTAGCGGGAGCTACGAGCAGTACTTC.

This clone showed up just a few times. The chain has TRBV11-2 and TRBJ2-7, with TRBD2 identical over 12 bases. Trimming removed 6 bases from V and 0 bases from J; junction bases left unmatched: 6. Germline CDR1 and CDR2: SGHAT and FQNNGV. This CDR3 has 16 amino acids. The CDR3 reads CASRNGLAGRSYEQYF. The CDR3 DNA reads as TGTGCCAGCAGGAACGGACTAGCGGGGCGCTCCTACGAGCAGTACTTC.

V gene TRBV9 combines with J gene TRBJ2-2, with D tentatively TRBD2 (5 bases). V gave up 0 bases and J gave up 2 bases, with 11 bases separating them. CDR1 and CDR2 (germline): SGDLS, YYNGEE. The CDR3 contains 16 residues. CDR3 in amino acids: CASSVAQRQNTGELFF. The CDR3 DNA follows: TGTGCCAGCAGCGTAGCCCAGCGGCAAAACACCGGGGAGCTGTTTTTT.

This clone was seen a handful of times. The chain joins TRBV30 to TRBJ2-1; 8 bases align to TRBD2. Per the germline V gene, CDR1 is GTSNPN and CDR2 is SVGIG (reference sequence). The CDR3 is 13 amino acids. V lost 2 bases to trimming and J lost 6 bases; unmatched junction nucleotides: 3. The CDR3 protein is CAWSPGLANEQFF. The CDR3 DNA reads TGTGCCTGGAGTCCCGGACTAGCCAATGAGCAGTTCTTC. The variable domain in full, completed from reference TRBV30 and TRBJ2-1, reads SQTIHQWPATLVQPVGSPLSLECTVEGTSNPNLYWYRQAAGRGLQLLFYSVGIGQISSEVPQNLSASRPQDRQFILSSKKLLLSDSGFYLCAWSPGLANEQFFGPGTRLTVL.

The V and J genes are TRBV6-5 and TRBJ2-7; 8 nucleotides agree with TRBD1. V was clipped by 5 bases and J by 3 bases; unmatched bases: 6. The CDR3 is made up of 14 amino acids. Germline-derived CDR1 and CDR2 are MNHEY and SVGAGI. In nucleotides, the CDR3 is TGTGCCAGCAGTCCCAATACAGGGGGCTACGAGCAGTACTTC. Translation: CASSPNTGGYEQYF.

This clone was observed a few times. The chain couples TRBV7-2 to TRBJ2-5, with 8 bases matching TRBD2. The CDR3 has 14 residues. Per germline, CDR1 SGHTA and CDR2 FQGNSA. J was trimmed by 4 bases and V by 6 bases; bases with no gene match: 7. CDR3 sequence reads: CASSFWREAETQYF. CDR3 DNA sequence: TGTGCCAGCAGTTTCTGGCGGGAGGCAGAGACCCAGTACTTC.

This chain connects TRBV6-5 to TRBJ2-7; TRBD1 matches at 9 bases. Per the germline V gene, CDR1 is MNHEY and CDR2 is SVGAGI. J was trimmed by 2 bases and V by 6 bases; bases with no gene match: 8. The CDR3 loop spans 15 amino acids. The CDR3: CASRNHGTGTYEQYF. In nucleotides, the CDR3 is TGTGCCAGCAGGAACCACGGGACAGGGACCTACGAGCAGTACTTC.

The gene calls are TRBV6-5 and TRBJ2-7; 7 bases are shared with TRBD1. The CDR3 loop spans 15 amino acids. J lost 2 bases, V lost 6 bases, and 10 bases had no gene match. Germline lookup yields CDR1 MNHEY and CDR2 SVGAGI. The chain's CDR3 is CASSTPDRAPYEQYF. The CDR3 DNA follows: TGTGCCAGCAGCACCCCCGACAGGGCCCCCTACGAGCAGTACTTC.

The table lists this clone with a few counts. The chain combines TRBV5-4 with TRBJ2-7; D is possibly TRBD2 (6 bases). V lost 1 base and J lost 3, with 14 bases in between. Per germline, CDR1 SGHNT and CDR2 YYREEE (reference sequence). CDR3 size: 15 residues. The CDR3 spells CASSLSGTFGYEQYF. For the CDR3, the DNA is TGTGCCAGCAGCTTGTCCGGGACTTTCGGCTACGAGCAGTACTTC. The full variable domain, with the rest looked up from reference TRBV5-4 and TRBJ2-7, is ETGVTQSPTHLIKTRGQQVTLRCSSQSGHNTVSWYQQALGQGPQFIFQYYREEENGRGNFPPRFSGLQFPNYSSELNVNALELDDSALYLCASSLSGTFGYEQYFGPGTRLTVT.

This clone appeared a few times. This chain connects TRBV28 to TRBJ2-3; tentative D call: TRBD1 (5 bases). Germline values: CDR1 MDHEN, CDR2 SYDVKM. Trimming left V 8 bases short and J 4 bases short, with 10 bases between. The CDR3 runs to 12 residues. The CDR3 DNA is TGTGCCAGCGTGGCAGGGCCAGATACGCAGTATTTT. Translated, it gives CASVAGPDTQYF.

The CDR3 protein is CASGSGRARETQYF. In DNA, the CDR3 is TGTGCCAGCGGGAGCGGGAGGGCCCGGGAGACCCAGTACTTC. This chain uses TRBV27 with TRBJ2-5, with TRBD2 matching over 10 bases. Trimming took 8 bases from V and 5 from J; bases not matched to a gene: 8. Germline assignment: CDR1 MNHEY and CDR2 SMNVEV (reference sequence). There are 14 residues in the CDR3.

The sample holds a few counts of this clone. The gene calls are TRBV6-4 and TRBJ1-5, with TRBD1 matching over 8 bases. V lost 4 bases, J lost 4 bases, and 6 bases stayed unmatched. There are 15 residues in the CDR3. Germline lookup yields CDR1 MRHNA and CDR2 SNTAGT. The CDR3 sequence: CASSAGTGPNQPQHF. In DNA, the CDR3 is TGTGCCAGCAGTGCAGGGACAGGACCTAATCAGCCCCAGCATTTT.

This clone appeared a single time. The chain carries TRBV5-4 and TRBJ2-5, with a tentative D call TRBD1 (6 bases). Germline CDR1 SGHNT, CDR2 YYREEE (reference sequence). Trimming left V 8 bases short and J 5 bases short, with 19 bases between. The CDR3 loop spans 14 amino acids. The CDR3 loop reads CARSSGVRGETQYF. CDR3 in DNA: TGTGCCAGATCCTCCGGAGTAAGGGGGGAGACCCAGTACTTC.

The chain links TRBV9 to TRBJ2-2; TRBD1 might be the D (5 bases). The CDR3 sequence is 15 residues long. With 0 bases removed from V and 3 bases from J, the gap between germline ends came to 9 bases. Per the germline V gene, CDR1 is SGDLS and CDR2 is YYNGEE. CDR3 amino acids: CASSVAGAYTGELFF. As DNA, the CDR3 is TGTGCCAGCAGCGTAGCTGGGGCGTACACCGGGGAGCTGTTTTTT.